A single sample gave rise to the 14 T cell receptor beta chains below, sequenced in a study of PD-1 blockade in classical Hodgkin lymphoma. Some clones are missing from TCRdb's copy, which holds only in-frame ones; the method was immunoSEQ multiplex PCR. This sample has 75,000 to 100,000 clones, with approximately 80% found just once. Brentuximab vedotin exposure varied, and every patient relapsed after autologous stem cell transplantation. The specimen comprised peripheral blood mononuclear cells (PBMCs), sampled before the second cycle of nivolumab. Receptors originate from a human donor with classical Hodgkin lymphoma.

The rearrangement uses TRBV10-2 and TRBJ1-2; D is perhaps TRBD1 (6 bases). The ends were cut back, 4 bases at V and 3 bases at J, with 9 bases in the middle. The CDR3 consists of 13 residues. The V gene's germline CDR1 is WSHSY and CDR2 SAAADI. The CDR3 bases are TGCGCCAGCAGTGTGGCAGGGGACTATGGCTACACCTTC. Translation gives CASSVAGDYGYTF.

This sequence joins TRBV7-2 and TRBJ2-5; 9 positions match TRBD2. Germline V CDR1 and CDR2: SGHTA, FQGNSA. The V and J ends lost 4 bases and 5 bases, in that order; junction bases with no gene match: 8. The CDR3 is made up of 15 amino acids. The CDR3 coding sequence is TGTGCCAGCAGCTGGACTAGCGATAGGCTGGAGACCCAGTACTTC. It encodes CASSWTSDRLETQYF.

CDR3 nucleotides: TGTGCCAGCAGTTACTCGGACAGGGGAGGTTATGAGCAGTTCTTC. Translation gives CASSYSDRGGYEQFF. V and J are TRBV6-5 and TRBJ2-1, with 9 bases aligning to TRBD1. The germline V gene encodes CDR1 MNHEY and CDR2 SVGAGI. Unmatched junction bases numbered 5, after V lost 0 bases and J lost 8 bases. This CDR3 has 15 residues.

This chain connects TRBV2 to TRBJ2-3; TRBD2 agrees at 7 bases. The CDR3 is 15 residues long. Germline assignment: CDR1 SNHLY and CDR2 FYNNEI. Trimming removed 7 bases from V and 0 bases from J; junction bases left unmatched: 7. Here the CDR3 DNA reads TGTGCCAGCAAGGCTAGCGGTACTAGCACAGATACGCAGTATTTT. It yields the protein CASKASGTSTDTQYF.

CDR3 DNA sequence: TGCGCCAGCAGCCCCGGACAGCCTGGAAACACCATATATTTT. Translation gives CASSPGQPGNTIYF. The chain joins TRBV5-1 to TRBJ1-3; weak D call: TRBD1 (6 bases). CDR1 and CDR2 (germline): SGHRS, YFSETQ. Trimming took off 4 bases at V and 2 bases at J, with 10 bases between the two ends. This CDR3 is built from 14 residues.

The chain couples TRBV6-5 to TRBJ2-7, with D perhaps matching TRBD1 (5 bases). CDR3 length equals 14 residues. The V and J ends lost 2 bases and 5 bases respectively, with 13 bases between them. CDR1 is MNHEY, CDR2 SVGAGI, per germline. CDR3 protein: CASSYRAGMNEQYF. In DNA form, the CDR3 reads TGTGCCAGCAGTTACCGGGCAGGGATGAACGAGCAGTACTTC.

Only one count was recorded for this clone. J is TRBJ2-3 and V is TRBV10-3; D is uncertain. The V end was cut by 4 bases, the J end by 1 base, with 3 bases between. CDR3 length: 12 amino acids. Germline V CDR1 and CDR2: ENHRY, SYGVKD. This chain's CDR3 is CAISGGTDTQYF. The CDR3 bases are TGTGCCATCAGTGGGGGCACAGATACGCAGTATTTT.

This chain connects TRBV7-9 to TRBJ2-1; possibly TRBD1 for D (5 bases). Germline loops: CDR1 SEHNR, CDR2 FQNEAQ (reference sequence). The V end was cut by 7 bases, the J end by 4 bases, with 14 bases between. CDR3 size: 14 residues. CDR3 sequence: CASTMTALYNEQFF. The CDR3 DNA reads as TGTGCCAGCACTATGACAGCTTTATACAATGAGCAGTTCTTC.

This chain uses TRBV7-2 with TRBJ2-3; D is perhaps TRBD2 (6 bases). CDR3 length: 11 amino acids. Germline V gene lookup returns CDR1 SGHTA and CDR2 FQGNSA. With 6 bases removed from V and 9 bases from J, the gap between germline ends came to 10 bases. The CDR3 nucleotides are TGTGCCAGCAGTTGGGCGGGGACGCAGTATTTT. It encodes CASSWAGTQYF.

V usage is TRBV11-2 and J usage is TRBJ2-7; TRBD1 might be the D (5 bases). This CDR3 region has 13 residues. V was trimmed by 3 bases and J by 3 bases, leaving 9 bases between them. Germline CDR1 is SGHAT and CDR2 is FQNNGV. The CDR3: CASSLDTYYEQYF. As DNA, the CDR3 is TGTGCCAGCAGCTTGGACACTTACTACGAGCAGTACTTC.

Here the CDR3 reads CASSLARGNQPQHF. The CDR3 DNA follows: TGCGCCAGCAGCTTGGCCAGGGGCAATCAGCCCCAGCATTTT. The chain combines TRBV5-1 with TRBJ1-5; maybe TRBD1 (5 bases). V was cut by 0 bases and J by 2 bases, with 6 bases left in between. The CDR3 contains 14 residues. Germline loops: CDR1 SGHRS, CDR2 YFSETQ.

The chain is built from TRBV7-3 and TRBJ1-1; D uncertain. Per the germline V gene, CDR1 is SGHTA and CDR2 is FQGTGA. The CDR3 is 11 residues long. Trimming took off 5 bases at V and 1 base at J, with 2 bases between the two ends. The CDR3 DNA follows: TGTGCCAGCAGCACGAACACTGAAGCTTTCTTT. This sequence encodes CASSTNTEAFF.

The chain links TRBV30 to TRBJ2-1; 9 bases map to TRBD2. Per germline, CDR1 GTSNPN and CDR2 SVGIG (reference sequence). Trimming cost V 2 bases and J 3 bases; bases outside gene matches: 5. The CDR3 is 15 amino acids. The CDR3 protein is CAWSLGLADYNEQFF. The CDR3 DNA is TGTGCCTGGAGTCTGGGACTAGCCGACTACAATGAGCAGTTCTTC. The full variable domain, completed using reference TRBV30 and TRBJ2-1, is SQTIHQWPATLVQPVGSPLSLECTVEGTSNPNLYWYRQAAGRGLQLLFYSVGIGQISSEVPQNLSASRPQDRQFILSSKKLLLSDSGFYLCAWSLGLADYNEQFFGPGTRLTVL.

The chain combines TRBV11-2 with TRBJ2-3; 9 bases map to TRBD2. V lost 1 base and J lost 6; bases outside the gene matches: 5. Germline V gene lookup returns CDR1 SGHAT and CDR2 FQNNGV. This CDR3 spans 15 amino acids. CDR3 region: CASSLGLAGADTQYF. CDR3 DNA sequence: TGTGCCAGCAGCTTAGGGTTAGCGGGGGCCGATACGCAGTATTTT.